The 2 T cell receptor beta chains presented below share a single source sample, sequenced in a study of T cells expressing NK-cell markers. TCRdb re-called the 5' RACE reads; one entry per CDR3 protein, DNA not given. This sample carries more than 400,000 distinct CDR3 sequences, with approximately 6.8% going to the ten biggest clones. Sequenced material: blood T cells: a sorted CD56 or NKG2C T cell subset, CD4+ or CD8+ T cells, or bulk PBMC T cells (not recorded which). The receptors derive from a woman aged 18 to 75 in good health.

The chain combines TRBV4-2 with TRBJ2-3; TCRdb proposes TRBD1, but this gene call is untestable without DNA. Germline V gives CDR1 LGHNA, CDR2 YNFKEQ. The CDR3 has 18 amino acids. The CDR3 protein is CASSQDSEARGSTDTQYF.

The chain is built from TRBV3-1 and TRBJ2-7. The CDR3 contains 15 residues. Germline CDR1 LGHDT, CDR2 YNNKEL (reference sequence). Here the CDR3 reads CASSQPADQKYEQYF.